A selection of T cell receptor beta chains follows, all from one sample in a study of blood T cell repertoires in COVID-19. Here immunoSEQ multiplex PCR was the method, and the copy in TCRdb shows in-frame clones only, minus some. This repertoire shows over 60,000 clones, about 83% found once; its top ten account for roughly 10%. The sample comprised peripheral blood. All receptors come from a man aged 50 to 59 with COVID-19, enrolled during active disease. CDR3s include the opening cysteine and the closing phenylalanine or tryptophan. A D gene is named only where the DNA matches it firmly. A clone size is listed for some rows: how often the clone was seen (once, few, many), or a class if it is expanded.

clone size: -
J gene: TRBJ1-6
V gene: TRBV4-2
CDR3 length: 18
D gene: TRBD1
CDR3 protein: CASSQEESTGNYNSPLHF
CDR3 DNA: TGTGCCAGCAGCCAAGAAGAATCGACAGGGAATTATAATTCACCCCTCCACTTT

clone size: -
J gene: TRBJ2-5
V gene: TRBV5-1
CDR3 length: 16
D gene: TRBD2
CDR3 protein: CASSLNPAGVEETQYF
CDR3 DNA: TGCGCCAGCAGCTTGAATCCAGCGGGAGTCGAAGAGACCCAGTACTTC

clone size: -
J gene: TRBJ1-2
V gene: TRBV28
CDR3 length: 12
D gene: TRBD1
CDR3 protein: CAGQGGDYGYTF
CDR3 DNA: TGTGCCGGTCAGGGGGGAGACTATGGCTACACCTTC

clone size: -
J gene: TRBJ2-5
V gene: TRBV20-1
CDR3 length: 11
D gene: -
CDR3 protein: CSVYRAETQYF
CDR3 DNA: TGCAGTGTATACAGGGCGGAGACCCAGTACTTC

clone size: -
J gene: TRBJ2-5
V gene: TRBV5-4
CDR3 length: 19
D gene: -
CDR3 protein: CASSLGGSGEGARVETQYF
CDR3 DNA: TGTGCCAGCAGCTTAGGGGGGAGCGGGGAGGGTGCGCGAGTTGAGACCCAGTACTTC

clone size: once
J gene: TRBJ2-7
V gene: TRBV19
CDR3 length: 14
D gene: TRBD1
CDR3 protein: CASSIRGQGAEQYF
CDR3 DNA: TGTGCCAGTAGTATCCGCGGACAGGGGGCCGAGCAGTACTTC

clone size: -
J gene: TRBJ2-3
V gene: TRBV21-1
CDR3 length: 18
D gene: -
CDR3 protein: CASSNASESSGGTDTQYF
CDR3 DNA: TGTGCCAGCAGCAATGCATCCGAGTCTAGCGGGGGCACAGATACGCAGTATTTT

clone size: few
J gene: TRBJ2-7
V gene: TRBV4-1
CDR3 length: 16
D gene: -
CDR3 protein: CASSQDTLGLTYEQYF
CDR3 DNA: TGCGCCAGCAGCCAAGATACGCTGGGACTCACATACGAGCAGTACTTC

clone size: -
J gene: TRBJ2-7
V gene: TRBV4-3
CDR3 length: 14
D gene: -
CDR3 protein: CASSQAGSPYEQYF
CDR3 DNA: TGCGCCAGCAGCCAAGCGGGAAGCCCCTACGAGCAGTACTTC

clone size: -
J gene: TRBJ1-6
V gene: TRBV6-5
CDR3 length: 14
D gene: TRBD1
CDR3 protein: CASKTGQVGSPLHF
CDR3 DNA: TGTGCCAGCAAAACGGGACAGGTGGGATCACCCCTCCACTTT

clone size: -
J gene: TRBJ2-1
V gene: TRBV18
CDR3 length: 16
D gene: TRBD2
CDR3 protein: CASSLGTSGNYNEQFF
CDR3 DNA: TGTGCCAGCTCACTCGGGACTAGCGGGAACTACAATGAGCAGTTCTTC

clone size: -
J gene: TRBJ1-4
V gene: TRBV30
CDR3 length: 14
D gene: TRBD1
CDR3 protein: CAWTTGVAREKLFF
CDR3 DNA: TGTGCCTGGACGACAGGGGTCGCACGTGAAAAACTGTTTTTT

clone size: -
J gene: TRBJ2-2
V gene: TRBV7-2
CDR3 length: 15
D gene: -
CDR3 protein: CASSERVANTGELFF
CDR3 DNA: TGTGCCAGCAGCGAGCGGGTCGCGAACACCGGGGAGCTGTTTTTT

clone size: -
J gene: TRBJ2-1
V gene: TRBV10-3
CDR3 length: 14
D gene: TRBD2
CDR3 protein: CAVRPVGGADEQFF
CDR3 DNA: TGTGCCGTACGGCCCGTGGGAGGGGCCGATGAGCAGTTCTTC

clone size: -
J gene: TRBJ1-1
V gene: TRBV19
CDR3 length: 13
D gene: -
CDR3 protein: CASSSRGSTEAFF
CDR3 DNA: TGTGCCAGTAGTAGTAGAGGGAGTACTGAAGCTTTCTTT

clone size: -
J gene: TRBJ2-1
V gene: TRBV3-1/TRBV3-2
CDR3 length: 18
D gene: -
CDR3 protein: CASSQQTGLMGSYNEQFF
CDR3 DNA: TGTGCCAGCAGCCAACAAACAGGGCTGATGGGGTCCTACAATGAGCAGTTCTTC

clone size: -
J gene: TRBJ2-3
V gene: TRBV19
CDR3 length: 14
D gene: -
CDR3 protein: CASSKTASTDTQYF
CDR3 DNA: TGTGCCAGTAGTAAAACAGCCAGCACAGATACGCAGTATTTT

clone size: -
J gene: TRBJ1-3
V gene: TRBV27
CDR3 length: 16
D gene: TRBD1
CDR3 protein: CASSLSGQLSGNTIYF
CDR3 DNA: TGTGCCAGCAGTTTATCGGGACAGCTCTCTGGAAACACCATATATTTT

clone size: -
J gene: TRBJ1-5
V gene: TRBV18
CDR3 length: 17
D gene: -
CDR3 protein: CASSPGSETGGGQPQHF
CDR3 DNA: TGTGCCAGCTCACCTGGTTCAGAAACCGGCGGAGGTCAGCCCCAGCATTTT

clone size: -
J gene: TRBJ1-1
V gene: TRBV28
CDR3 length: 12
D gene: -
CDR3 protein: CASSLGTSEAFF
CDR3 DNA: TGTGCCAGCAGCCTTGGGACTTCTGAAGCTTTCTTT

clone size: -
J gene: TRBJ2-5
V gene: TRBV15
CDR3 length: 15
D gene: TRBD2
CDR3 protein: CATSIAGYPQETQYF
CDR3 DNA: TGTGCCACCAGCATAGCGGGCTACCCCCAAGAGACCCAGTACTTC

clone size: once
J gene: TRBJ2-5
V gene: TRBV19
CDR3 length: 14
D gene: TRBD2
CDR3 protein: CASSLREGRETQYF
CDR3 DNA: TGTGCCAGTAGTCTACGGGAGGGCCGAGAGACCCAGTACTTC

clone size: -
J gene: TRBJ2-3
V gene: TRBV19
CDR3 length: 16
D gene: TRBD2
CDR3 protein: CASSIPPGGGPDTQYF
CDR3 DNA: TGTGCCAGTAGTATCCCCCCCGGGGGGGGCCCAGATACGCAGTATTTT

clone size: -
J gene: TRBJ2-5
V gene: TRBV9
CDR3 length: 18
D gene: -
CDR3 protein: CASSPRWGLAEIQETQYF
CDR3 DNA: TGTGCCAGCAGCCCTCGATGGGGGTTAGCGGAGATCCAAGAGACCCAGTACTTC

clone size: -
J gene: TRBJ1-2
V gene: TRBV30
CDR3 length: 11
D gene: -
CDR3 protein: CAWSWRGGYTF
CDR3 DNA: TGTGCCTGGAGTTGGAGGGGAGGCTACACCTTC

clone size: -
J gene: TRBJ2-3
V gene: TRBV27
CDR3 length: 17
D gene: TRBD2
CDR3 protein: CASSYPSSSGRPDTQYF
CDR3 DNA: TGTGCCAGCAGTTACCCCTCTTCTAGCGGGAGGCCAGATACGCAGTATTTT

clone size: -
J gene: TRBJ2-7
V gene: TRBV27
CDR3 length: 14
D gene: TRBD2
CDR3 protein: CASRERGSFGEQYF
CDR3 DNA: TGTGCCAGCAGAGAGCGGGGGTCTTTTGGGGAGCAGTACTTC

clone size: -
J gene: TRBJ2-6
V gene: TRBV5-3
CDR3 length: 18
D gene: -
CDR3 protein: CARSIPPVLMRGANVLTF
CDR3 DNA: TGTGCCAGATCTATACCTCCGGTTCTTATGCGAGGGGCCAACGTCCTGACTTTC

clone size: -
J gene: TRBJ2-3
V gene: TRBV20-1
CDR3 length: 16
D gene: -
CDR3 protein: CSASPPGHTITDTQYF
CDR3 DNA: TGCAGTGCTAGTCCCCCGGGACACACTATCACAGATACGCAGTATTTT

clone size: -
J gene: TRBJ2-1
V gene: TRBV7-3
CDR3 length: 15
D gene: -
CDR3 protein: CASSLSRGGINEQFF
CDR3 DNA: TGTGCCAGCAGCTTAAGTAGGGGGGGTATCAATGAGCAGTTCTTC

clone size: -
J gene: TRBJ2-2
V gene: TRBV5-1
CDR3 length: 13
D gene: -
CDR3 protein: CASSPSNTGELFF
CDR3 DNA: TGCGCCAGCAGCCCCTCCAACACCGGGGAGCTGTTTTTT

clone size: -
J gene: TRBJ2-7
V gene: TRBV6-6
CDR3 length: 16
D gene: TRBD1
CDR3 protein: CASSQGTASRAGEQYF
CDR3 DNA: TGTGCCAGCAGCCAAGGGACAGCTAGTAGGGCGGGCGAGCAGTACTTC

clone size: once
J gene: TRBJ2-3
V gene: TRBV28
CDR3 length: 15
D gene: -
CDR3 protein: CASSSLAPSTDTQYF
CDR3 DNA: TGTGCCAGCAGCTCACTAGCCCCCAGCACAGATACGCAGTATTTT

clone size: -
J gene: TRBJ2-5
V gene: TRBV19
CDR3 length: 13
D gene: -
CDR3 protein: CASSIKRGATQYF
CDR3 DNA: TGTGCCAGTAGTATCAAACGGGGGGCGACCCAGTACTTC

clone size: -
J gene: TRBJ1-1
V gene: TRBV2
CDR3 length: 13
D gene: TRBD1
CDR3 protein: CASRQGANTEAFF
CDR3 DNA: TGTGCCAGCAGACAGGGGGCGAACACTGAAGCTTTCTTT

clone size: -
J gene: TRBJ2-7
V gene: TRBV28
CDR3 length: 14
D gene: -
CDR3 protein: CASSLTSFLFEQYF
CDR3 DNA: TGTGCCAGCAGTCTGACTAGTTTCCTTTTCGAGCAGTACTTC

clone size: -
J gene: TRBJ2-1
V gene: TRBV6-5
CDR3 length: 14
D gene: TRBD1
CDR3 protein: CASVRAGAGQGRFF
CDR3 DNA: TGTGCCAGTGTGCGGGCTGGGGCGGGACAGGGAAGATTCTTC

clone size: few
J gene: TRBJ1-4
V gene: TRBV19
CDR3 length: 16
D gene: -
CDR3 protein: CASSPQDRHPNEKLFF
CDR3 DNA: TGTGCCAGTAGTCCCCAGGACAGACACCCGAATGAAAAACTGTTTTTT

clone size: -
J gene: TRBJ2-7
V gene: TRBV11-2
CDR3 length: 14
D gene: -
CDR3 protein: CASSLLRSSYEQYF
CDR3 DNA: TGTGCCAGCAGCTTACTTAGGAGCTCCTACGAGCAGTACTTC

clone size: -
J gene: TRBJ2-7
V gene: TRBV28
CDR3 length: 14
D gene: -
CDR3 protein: CARRLGGRGREQYF
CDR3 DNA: TGTGCCCGCAGGCTGGGGGGGAGGGGGAGAGAGCAGTACTTC

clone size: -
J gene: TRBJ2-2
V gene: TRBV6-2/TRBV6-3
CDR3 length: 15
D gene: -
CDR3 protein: CASSYTDTSTGELFF
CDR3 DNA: TGTGCCAGCAGTTACACTGACACTTCCACCGGGGAGCTGTTTTTT

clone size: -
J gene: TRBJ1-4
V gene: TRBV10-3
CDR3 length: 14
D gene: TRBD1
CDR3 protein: CAIRDRVTEGKLFF
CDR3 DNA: TGTGCCATCAGGGACAGGGTCACAGAGGGAAAACTGTTTTTT

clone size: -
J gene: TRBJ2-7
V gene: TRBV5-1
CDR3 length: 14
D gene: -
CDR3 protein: CASSLLSHSYEQYF
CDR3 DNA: TGCGCCAGCAGCTTGTTGTCCCACTCCTACGAGCAGTACTTC